The sample holds a few counts of the clone carrying this TCR beta chain. What it recognizes is unknown. Unmatched junction bases numbered 9, after V lost 5 bases and J lost 2 bases. CDR1 SEHNR and CDR2 FQNEAQ come from the germline V gene (reference sequence). CDR3 length: 19 residues. The source of the sample is a study of early T cells in non-severe SARS-CoV-2 infection. In the study overall: Chains stayed unpaired after sequencing of bulk RNA from unsorted whole blood.

Notes on the study in general: Using VDJdb, the matching emphasized anti-spike CD8 responses while missing private and CD4 specificities.

Molecules of cDNA were individually given unique molecular identifiers that were attached to them. TCRdb called the 5' RACE reads again in MiXCR, with one record for every CDR3 protein. This sample carries 85,000 to 100,000 distinct CDR3 sequences, 8% to 13% of them seen once, and the ten largest clones take around 4.8%. The chain employs TRBV7-9 and TRBJ2-1, with TRBD2 matching over 16 bases. This receptor was obtained from an adult who was a healthcare worker with PCR-confirmed SARS-CoV-2 infection or an uninfected control (not recorded which). The sample consisted of whole blood, taken at baseline. Here the CDR3 DNA reads TGTGCCAGCAGCCCCGCCCCGGGACTAGCGGGGGGGCCCTACAATGAGCAGTTCTTC. It specifies CASSPAPGLAGGPYNEQFF. Complete variable domain (other parts from reference TRBV7-9 and TRBJ2-1): DTGVSQNPRHKITKRGQNVTFRCDPISEHNRLYWYRQTLGQGPEFLTYFQNEAQLEKSRLLSDRFSAERPKGSFSTLEIQRTEQGDSAMYLCASSPAPGLAGGPYNEQFFGPGTRLTVL.